This T cell receptor (beta chain) was retrieved from a study of blood T cell repertoires in COVID-19. Looking at the study overall: Donors in the United States, Italy and Spain gave samples during acute or convalescent COVID-19. The cDNA or gDNA used as material had been derived from T cells, B-cell-depleted T cells, or PBMCs.

Study processing details: Counts of nucleated cells, estimated from reference gene primer amplification, were obtained. This table comes from immunoSEQ multiplex PCR, and its TCRdb copy is limited to in-frame clones, with some not included. V and J calls and clone size are those listed in that table; D and trimming were worked out from the DNA. The sample consists of approximately 99,000 clones, roughly 70% of them appearing once. This clone was detected only a few times. Germline assignment: CDR1 LGHDT and CDR2 YNNKEL (reference sequence). V lost 4 bases to trimming and J lost 5 bases, with 14 bases between them. This CDR3 has 14 residues.

The sample comprised peripheral blood. The chain links TRBV3-1 (or the pseudogene TRBV3-2) to TRBJ1-1; a weak D match, TRBD1 (6 bases). The origin of this receptor is a woman aged 40-49 years with acute or convalescent COVID-19. DNA for the CDR3: TGTGCCAGCAGCCCCTCTTTGAGGGGGACTGAAGCTTTCTTT. This translates into CASSPSLRGTEAFF.